What follows are 32 T cell receptor beta chains derived from one specimen sequenced in a study of response to subunit inactivated influenza vaccine. TCRdb independently ran MiXCR on the RT-PCR reads; one entry per CDR3 protein. Of more than 500,000 distinct CDR3 sequences listed, 11% were seen once; the top ten hold roughly 11%. These data were also filed under a second study, of T cells expressing NK-cell markers. That study adds: For TCR beta, cDNA was produced by 5'RACE template switching with UMIs.

This specimen consisted of PBMCs from blood, obtained on the day of vaccination. The receptors originated from a man between 50 and 59 years old who received an inactivated influenza vaccine.

This clonotype appeared a few times. The chain links TRBV7-2 to TRBJ1-1, with D hard to call. Per germline, CDR1 SGHTA and CDR2 FQGNSA. Trimming cost V 1 base and J 4 bases, with 13 bases left between them. The CDR3 loop spans 15 amino acids. The CDR3 DNA sequence: TGTGCCAGCAGCTTAGGGACTCGGCGGAGCACTGAAGCTTTCTTT. Encoded protein: CASSLGTRRSTEAFF.

The gene calls are TRBV6-1 and TRBJ1-1, with D unresolved. Germline-derived CDR1 and CDR2 are MNHNS and SASEGT. V lost 2 bases and J lost 0, with 4 bases in between. This CDR3 region has 13 residues. The CDR3 spells CASSETMNTEAFF. The CDR3 nucleotides are TGTGCCAGCAGTGAAACAATGAACACTGAAGCTTTCTTT.

This clonotype was observed a few times. In DNA form, the CDR3 reads TGTGCCAGCAGTAAGACCGGGACAGCCACCTACGAGCAGTACTTC. It codes for CASSKTGTATYEQYF. This chain uses TRBV28 with TRBJ2-7, with 7 nucleotides matching TRBD1. V dropped 5 bases and J dropped 2; count of bases not matched to a gene: 9. CDR3 length: 15 amino acids. The germline V gene encodes CDR1 MDHEN and CDR2 SYDVKM.

This clonotype was seen a few times. The rearrangement links TRBV3-1 to TRBJ2-1, with a possible D match to TRBD2 (5 bases). This CDR3 is 14 amino acids long. CDR1 and CDR2 from the germline V gene are LGHDT and YNNKEL (reference sequence). Trimming pared 1 base from V and 6 bases from J, leaving 10 bases between. The CDR3 sequence is CASSQGRRGNEQFF. The CDR3 nucleotides are TGTGCCAGCAGCCAAGGCCGTCGGGGCAATGAGCAGTTCTTC.

V gene TRBV6-2 or TRBV6-3 combines with J gene TRBJ2-3, with D possibly being TRBD1 (6 bases). The CDR3 length is 15 residues. Per germline, CDR1 MNHEY and CDR2 SVGEGT. V was shortened by 4 bases and J by 3 bases, with 14 bases between the two germline ends. In DNA, the CDR3 is TGTGCCAGCAGTTCCCTCAAGGGGGTTACAGATACGCAGTATTTT. Translation: CASSSLKGVTDTQYF.

This clonotype was recorded at least ten times. V usage is TRBV2 and J usage is TRBJ2-7; D not resolved. Germline values: CDR1 SNHLY, CDR2 FYNNEI. The CDR3 is 13 residues long. Trimming left V 7 bases short and J 2 bases short, with 12 bases between. The CDR3 protein is CASKVDGPYEQYF. DNA of the CDR3: TGTGCCAGCAAAGTTGACGGTCCCTACGAGCAGTACTTC.

This chain connects TRBV27 to TRBJ1-2, with TRBD1 identical over 7 bases. The CDR3 totals 16 residues. Germline CDR1 reads MNHEY; CDR2 reads SMNVEV (reference sequence). V was pared by 4 bases and J by 5 bases, with 13 bases of the junction left unmatched. The CDR3 spells CASSSRPAQGDYGYTF. CDR3 DNA sequence: TGTGCCAGCAGTTCCCGACCTGCGCAGGGGGATTATGGCTACACCTTC.

The chain recombines TRBV6-1 with TRBJ2-3; 9 bases map to TRBD2. CDR3 size: 16 residues. CDR1 is MNHNS, CDR2 SASEGT, per germline. J lost 3 bases, V lost 6 bases, and 10 bases had no gene match. CDR3 in amino acids: CASRPPAGGKTDTQYF. The CDR3, as DNA: TGTGCCAGCAGGCCCCCAGCGGGGGGCAAGACAGATACGCAGTATTTT.

The rearrangement uses TRBV7-2 and TRBJ2-1; D uncertain. The CDR3 has 14 residues. With 2 bases removed from V and 3 bases from J, the gap between germline ends came to 8 bases. Per germline, CDR1 SGHTA and CDR2 FQGNSA. In DNA form, the CDR3 reads TGTGCCAGCAGCTTAAGGGCCGACTACAATGAGCAGTTCTTC. Translating it yields CASSLRADYNEQFF.

The chain links TRBV11-2 to TRBJ2-6; D possibly matches TRBD1 or TRBD2 (6 bases each). V lost 5 bases and J lost 5, with 22 bases in between. Germline values: CDR1 SGHAT, CDR2 FQNNGV. CDR3 length equals 18 residues. The CDR3 DNA follows: TGTGCCAGCAGCCCAGGAGGGGGACGGAGTATAAGGGCCAACGTCCTGACTTTC. Amino acids: CASSPGGGRSIRANVLTF.

The gene calls are TRBV29-1 and TRBJ1-1; D call uncertain. Deletions cut 1 base from V and 5 bases from J, with 11 bases between. Germline values: CDR1 SQVTM, CDR2 ANQGSEA. This CDR3 has 13 amino acids. CDR3 nucleotides: TGCAGCGTTGAAGGCCGGGGAGGGACTGAAGCTTTCTTT. Translated: CSVEGRGGTEAFF.

The J gene is TRBJ1-6, the V gene TRBV12-3 or TRBV12-4; 7 positions match TRBD1. The length of the CDR3 is 15 residues. Trimming at V came to 7 bases and at J to 7 bases, leaving 10 bases not matched to a gene. CDR3 sequence reads: CASKSAGGGNSPLHF. Written as DNA, the CDR3 is TGTGCCAGCAAAAGCGCAGGGGGGGGGAATTCACCCCTCCACTTT.

The rearrangement joins TRBV27 to TRBJ2-1; no clear D. Trimming removed 3 bases from V and 2 bases from J, with 11 bases in between. CDR3 length: 15 amino acids. In germline, CDR1 is MNHEY, CDR2 SMNVEV (reference sequence). CDR3 residues: CASSFGLGAYNEQFF. The DNA of the CDR3 is TGTGCCAGCAGTTTCGGGCTAGGAGCCTACAATGAGCAGTTCTTC.

The chain recombines TRBV3-1 with TRBJ2-3; D is unresolved. V was clipped by 3 bases and J by 6 bases, with 10 bases between them. The CDR3 covers 13 residues. Germline lookup yields CDR1 LGHDT and CDR2 YNNKEL (reference sequence). The CDR3, as DNA: TGTGCCAGCAGCCAGTGGGAAGGGGATACGCAGTATTTT. It is translated as CASSQWEGDTQYF.

This clonotype was seen a few times. The chain has TRBV4-1 and TRBJ2-1, with 11 bases identical to TRBD2. V was clipped by 4 bases and J by 0 bases; unmatched bases: 14. This CDR3 has 20 residues. From germline, CDR1 is MGHRA and CDR2 YSYEKL. In DNA form, the CDR3 reads TGCGCCAGCAGCCGAGCATCTAGCGGGGGGCAGGGAAGCTCCTACAATGAGCAGTTCTTC. Protein product: CASSRASSGGQGSSYNEQFF.

The chain has TRBV6-1 and TRBJ1-2; a weak D match, TRBD1 (6 bases). The CDR3 spans 13 residues. Trimming removed 4 bases from V and 7 bases from J, with 13 bases in between. Germline V gene sequence: CDR1 MNHNS, CDR2 SASEGT. The CDR3 DNA is TGTGCCAGCAGTGTACAGGGAAGGGGTGGCTACACCTTC. Protein: CASSVQGRGGYTF.

The genes are TRBV28 and TRBJ2-1, with TRBD2 identical over 7 bases. The CDR3 has 15 amino acids. Germline V gene data show CDR1 as MDHEN and CDR2 as SYDVKM. Unmatched junction bases numbered 9, after V lost 6 bases and J lost 4 bases. In nucleotides, the CDR3 is TGTGCCAGCAGCCTCCTAGGGGAGGGGTACAATGAGCAGTTCTTC. Translation gives CASSLLGEGYNEQFF.

The CDR3 DNA reads TGTGCCAGCAGTTTAGCACCTTCGGCGAACACTGAAGCTTTCTTT. Protein product: CASSLAPSANTEAFF. This rearrangement joins TRBV12-3 or TRBV12-4 to TRBJ1-1; D call uncertain. Trimming removed 0 bases at V and 1 base at J, with 9 bases between. The CDR3 length is 15 residues.

For the CDR3, the DNA is TGTGCCAGCAGCCCCCCGGGTCGCTACTCCTACGAGCAGTACTTC. Translated: CASSPPGRYSYEQYF. This chain uses TRBV3-1 with TRBJ2-7, with D hard to call. The CDR3 is made up of 15 amino acids. V lost 4 bases and J lost 0, with 13 bases in between. The germline gives CDR1 LGHDT, CDR2 YNNKEL (reference sequence).

This clonotype was counted between two and nine times. The J gene is TRBJ2-5, the V gene TRBV5-1; D possibly corresponds to TRBD1 (6 bases). CDR1 and CDR2 from the germline V gene are SGHRS and YFSETQ. The V end lost 4 bases, the J end lost 4 bases, and 20 bases lay between the germline ends. CDR3 size: 16 residues. The CDR3 sequence is CASSPRPGQTRETQYF. The CDR3 nucleotides are TGCGCCAGCAGCCCCCGACCGGGACAAACGAGAGAGACCCAGTACTTC.

V is TRBV12-3 or TRBV12-4 and J is TRBJ1-2; TRBD1 agrees at 7 bases. This CDR3 has 14 amino acids. V trimming: 6 bases; J trimming: 4 bases; junction bases outside the gene matches: 8. The CDR3 nucleotides are TGTGCCAGCAGAGACACGGGACAGTCCTATGGCTACACCTTC. It yields the protein CASRDTGQSYGYTF.

This clonotype was recorded a few times. This chain's CDR3 is CASSQGPPKRRELADTQYF. In DNA, the CDR3 is TGTGCCAGCAGCCAAGGACCCCCAAAGAGGCGGGAGTTGGCAGATACGCAGTATTTT. This chain joins TRBV3-1 and TRBJ2-3; 7 bases map to TRBD2. Losses at the gene ends were 1 base for V and 4 bases for J; bases not matched to a gene: 17. Germline values: CDR1 LGHDT, CDR2 YNNKEL (reference sequence). The CDR3 consists of 19 residues.

This clonotype was seen a few times. The chain uses TRBV20-1 and TRBJ2-5; 10 bases align to TRBD2. CDR1 and CDR2 from the germline V gene are DFQATT and SNEGSKA (reference sequence). The CDR3 loop spans 14 amino acids. Losses at the gene ends were 5 bases for V and 7 bases for J; bases not matched to a gene: 10. The CDR3 sequence: CSASTGTSEGTQYF. Here the CDR3 DNA reads TGCAGTGCTTCAACCGGGACTAGCGAGGGGACCCAGTACTTC.

The chain has TRBV4-2 and TRBJ2-3; D remains unclear. CDR3 length: 15 amino acids. The V gene lost 2 bases and the J gene lost 3 bases, with 12 bases spanning the gap. CDR1 is LGHNA, CDR2 YNFKEQ, per germline. The CDR3 protein is CASSQNLLGTDTQYF. As DNA, the CDR3 is TGTGCCAGCAGCCAAAACCTTCTGGGTACAGATACGCAGTATTTT.

The chain combines TRBV25-1 with TRBJ2-1, with TRBD2 identical over 8 bases. The V gene end was trimmed by 8 bases and the J gene end by 2 bases; junction bases not matched to a gene: 8. From germline, CDR1 is MGHDK and CDR2 SYGVNS. This CDR3 spans 15 amino acids. CDR3 coding DNA: TGTGCCAGCTCTGGGGGTAGCGGGGCCTACAATGAGCAGTTCTTC. Protein product: CASSGGSGAYNEQFF.

The chain has TRBV12-3 or TRBV12-4 and TRBJ2-7; D unresolved. The CDR3 covers 13 residues. Trimming pared 5 bases from V and 6 bases from J, leaving 14 bases between. DNA of the CDR3: TGTGCCAGCAGTCCTAAACGAATCGGCGAGCAGTACTTC. Translated, it gives CASSPKRIGEQYF.

The rearrangement uses TRBV4-1 and TRBJ2-3; the D gene is possibly TRBD2 (6 bases). Germline V gives CDR1 MGHRA, CDR2 YSYEKL. CDR3 length: 18 residues. V lost 2 bases and J 6 bases, leaving 24 bases between the germline ends. CDR3 nucleotide sequence: TGCGCCAGCAGCCAAACCCCCCTGGGCCGCGGGGACGGGGATACGCAGTATTTT. It codes for CASSQTPLGRGDGDTQYF.

This chain links TRBV20-1 with TRBJ1-1, with D uncertain. The CDR3 is 12 residues long. Between the trimmed V and J ends, which lost 4 bases and 4 bases, there was a span of 10 bases. Per germline, CDR1 DFQATT and CDR2 SNEGSKA (reference sequence). CDR3 in amino acids: CSATGWSTEAFF. CDR3 in DNA: TGCAGTGCTACCGGGTGGAGCACTGAAGCTTTCTTT.

This clonotype has a count of ten or more. The rearrangement links TRBV11-2 to TRBJ2-7; D tentatively fits TRBD1 or TRBD2 (5 bases each). Germline CDR1 reads SGHAT; CDR2 reads FQNNGV. Deletions cut 5 bases from V and 3 bases from J, with 11 bases between. This CDR3 has 13 amino acids. The CDR3 nucleotides read TGTGCCAGCAGCACCGGGACGCTCTACGAGCAGTACTTC. Its translation is CASSTGTLYEQYF. The entire variable domain, with the rest obtained from reference TRBV11-2 and TRBJ2-7, is as follows: EAGVAQSPRYKIIEKRQSVAFWCNPISGHATLYWYQQILGQGPKLLIQFQNNGVVDDSQLPKDRFSAERLKGVDSTLKIQPAKLEDSAVYLCASSTGTLYEQYFGPGTRLTVT.

This clonotype was seen a handful of times. The rearrangement uses TRBV6-5 and TRBJ2-3; D not certain. This CDR3 is built from 14 residues. CDR1 and CDR2 from the germline V gene are MNHEY and SVGAGI. The germline V and J ends were trimmed by 4 bases and 2 bases, with 10 bases remaining between them. In nucleotides, the CDR3 is TGTGCCAGCAGTTCTCGACGATACACAGATACGCAGTATTTT. As protein: CASSSRRYTDTQYF.

The genes are TRBV5-1 and TRBJ1-5; TRBD1 agrees at 7 bases. CDR1 SGHRS and CDR2 YFSETQ come from the germline V gene. This CDR3 has 15 residues. The trim removed 1 base at V and 6 bases at J, leaving 7 bases unmatched. As DNA, the CDR3 is TGCGCCAGCAGCTTGACAGGGGCATCGGGTCAGCCCCAGCATTTT. It specifies CASSLTGASGQPQHF.

This clonotype has a count of ten or more. This chain connects TRBV20-1 to TRBJ1-5, with unresolved D. This CDR3 contains 12 residues. In germline, CDR1 is DFQATT, CDR2 SNEGSKA (reference sequence). The germline V and J ends were trimmed by 2 bases and 7 bases, with 9 bases remaining between them. This CDR3 reads CSARFPPQPQHF. In DNA form, the CDR3 reads TGCAGTGCTAGATTTCCCCCACAGCCCCAGCATTTT.